This TCR beta chain was observed in a study of cytomegalovirus exposure and HLA in healthy donors. PCR amplification relied on 60 Vbeta primers (plus 13 Jbeta primers). Assay: immunoSEQ multiplex PCR; the TCRdb copy retains only in-frame clones and omits some. Of about 80,000 clones in the sample, approximately 71% were seen once. Germline CDR1 reads SNHLY; CDR2 reads FYNNEI. V lost 7 bases and J lost 6, with 18 bases in between. The CDR3 sequence is 14 residues long. Source material: PBMCs. The sequence came from a woman between 40 and 50 years old in good health and CMV-seronegative. The genes are TRBV2 and TRBJ1-1; possible D gene TRBD1, 6 bases. The CDR3 reads CASTLVGGRAEAFF. The CDR3 DNA follows: TGTGCCAGCACCCTCGTGGGGGGGCGAGCTGAAGCTTTCTTT. The whole variable domain, filled in from reference TRBV2 and TRBJ1-1, reads EPEVTQTPSHQVTQMGQEVILRCVPISNHLYFYWYRQILGQKVEFLVSFYNNEISEKSEIFDDQFSVERPDGSNFTLKIRSTKLEDSAMYFCASTLVGGRAEAFFGQGTRLTVV.